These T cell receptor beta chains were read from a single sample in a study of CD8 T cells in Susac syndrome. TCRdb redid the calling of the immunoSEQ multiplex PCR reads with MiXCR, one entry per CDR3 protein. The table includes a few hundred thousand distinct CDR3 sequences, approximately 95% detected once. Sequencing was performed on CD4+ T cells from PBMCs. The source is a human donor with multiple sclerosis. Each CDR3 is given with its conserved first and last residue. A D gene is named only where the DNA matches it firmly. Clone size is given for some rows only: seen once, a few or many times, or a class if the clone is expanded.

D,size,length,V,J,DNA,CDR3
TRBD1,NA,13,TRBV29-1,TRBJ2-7,TGCAGCGTTACCAACGGACAGGGCTACGAGCAGTACTTC,CSVTNGQGYEQYF
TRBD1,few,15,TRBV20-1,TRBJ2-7,TGCAGTGCTAGAGACCACAACAGGGGTGGCTACGAGCAGTACTTC,CSARDHNRGGYEQYF
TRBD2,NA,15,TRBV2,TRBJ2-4,TGTGCCAGCAGTGGACTAGCGGGAGTTCAAAACATTCAGTACTTC,CASSGLAGVQNIQYF
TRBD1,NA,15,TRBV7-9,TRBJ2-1,TGTGCCAGCAGCCCACCGGGACAGCTCTACAATGAGCAGTTCTTC,CASSPPGQLYNEQFF
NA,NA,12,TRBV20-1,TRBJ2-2,TGCAGTGCTAGCGGAAGACCCGGGGAGCTGTTTTTT,CSASGRPGELFF
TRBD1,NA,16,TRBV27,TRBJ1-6,TGTGCCAGCAGTTTTGCACAGGGGAGTTATAATTCACCCCTCCACTTT,CASSFAQGSYNSPLHF
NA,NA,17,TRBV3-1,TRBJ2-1,TGTGCCAGCAGCCGCTCCTCAGGCGGAAGCTCCTACAATGAGCAGTTCTTC,CASSRSSGGSSYNEQFF
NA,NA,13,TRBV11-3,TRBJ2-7,TGTGCCAGCAGCTTAGAGTCCCCGGGCGAGCAGTACTTC,CASSLESPGEQYF
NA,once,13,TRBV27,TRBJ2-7,TGTGCCAGCAGTTTATTTAGCTCCCGCGAGCAGTACTTC,CASSLFSSREQYF
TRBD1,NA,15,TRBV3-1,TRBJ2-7,TGTGCCAGCAGCCAAGCCGGACAGGGGAGGGACGAGCAGTACTTC,CASSQAGQGRDEQYF
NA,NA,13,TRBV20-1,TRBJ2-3,TGCAGTGCTAGAGATGGCAGAACAGATACGCAGTATTTT,CSARDGRTDTQYF
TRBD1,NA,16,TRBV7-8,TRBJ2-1,TGTGCCAGCAGCTTTACCGGGACAGGCCTCTACAATGAGCAGTTCTTC,CASSFTGTGLYNEQFF
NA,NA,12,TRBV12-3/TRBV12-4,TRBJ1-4,TGTGCCAGCAGTTTTTTGAACGAAAAACTGTTTTTT,CASSFLNEKLFF
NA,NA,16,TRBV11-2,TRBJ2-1,TGTGCCAGCTCTGCCCGGCGAGCAAGCTCCTACAATGAGCAGTTCTTC,CASSARRASSYNEQFF
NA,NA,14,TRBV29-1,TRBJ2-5,TGCAGCGCCCTGACCCGGGTACACCAAGAGACCCAGTACTTC,CSALTRVHQETQYF
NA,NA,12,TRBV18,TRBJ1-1,TGTGCCAGCTCACCGATTCGGACAGAAGCTTTCTTT,CASSPIRTEAFF
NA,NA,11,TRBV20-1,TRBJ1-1,TGCAGTGCGCTGGTGGGGCCTGAAGCTTTCTTT,CSALVGPEAFF
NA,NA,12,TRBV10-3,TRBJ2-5,TGTGCCACCGGGGACTCGCCGGCGACCCAGTACTTC,CATGDSPATQYF
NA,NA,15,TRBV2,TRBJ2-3,TGTGCCAGCAACCCCATCGGACTATTGGTCGATACGCAGTATTTT,CASNPIGLLVDTQYF
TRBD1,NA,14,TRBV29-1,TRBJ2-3,TGCAGCGCCGCTCGGGACAGGGGATACGATACGCAGTATTTT,CSAARDRGYDTQYF
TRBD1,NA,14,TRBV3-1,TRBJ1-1,TGTGCCAGCAGCCTGGGACAGGGCGTAACTGAAGCTTTCTTT,CASSLGQGVTEAFF
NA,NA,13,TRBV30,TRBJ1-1,TGTGCCTGGAGCGGGCTGCGGGAAACTGAAGCTTTCTTT,CAWSGLRETEAFF
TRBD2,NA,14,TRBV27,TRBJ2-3,TGTGCCAGCAGTTCGAGACTAGCGGCAGATACGCAGTATTTT,CASSSRLAADTQYF
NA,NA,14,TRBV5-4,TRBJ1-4,TGTGCCAGCAGCTACCGAGGGCCGGGTGAAAAACTGTTTTTT,CASSYRGPGEKLFF
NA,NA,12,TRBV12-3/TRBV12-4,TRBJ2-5,TGTGCCAGCAGCCCAGGGTGGGAGACCCAGTACTTC,CASSPGWETQYF
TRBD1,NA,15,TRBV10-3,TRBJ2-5,TGTGCCATCAGTGAGGCGGGACAGGGAGGAGAGACCCAGTACTTC,CAISEAGQGGETQYF
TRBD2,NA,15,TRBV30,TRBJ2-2,TGTGCCTGGAGCCCCGGGACTAGGTCCACCGGGGAGCTGTTTTTT,CAWSPGTRSTGELFF
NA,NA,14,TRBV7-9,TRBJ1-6,TGTGCCAGCAGCTTAGGCCGGGAAAATTCACCCCTCCACTTT,CASSLGRENSPLHF
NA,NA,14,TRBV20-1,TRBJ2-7,TGCAGTGCTAGGCCGGGACTGGTCTCCTACGAGCAGTACTTC,CSARPGLVSYEQYF
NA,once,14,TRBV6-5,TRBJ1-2,TGTGCCAGCAGTTACTCATCAGGCCCATATGGCTACACCTTC,CASSYSSGPYGYTF
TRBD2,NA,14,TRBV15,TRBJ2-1,TGTGCCACCAGCAGAGCCCTAGCGGCCAATGAGCAGTTCTTC,CATSRALAANEQFF
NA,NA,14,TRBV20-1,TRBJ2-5,TGCAGTGCTCCTAATGGGGGCCGACAAGAGACCCAGTACTTC,CSAPNGGRQETQYF
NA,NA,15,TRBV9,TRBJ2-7,TGTGCCAGCAGCCCCGGGGAAGTCCGGCTCTACGAGCAGTACTTC,CASSPGEVRLYEQYF
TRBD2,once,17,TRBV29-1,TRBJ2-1,TGCAGCGTTGAAAGGGGGACTAGCGGGAGTAAGTACAATGAGCAGTTCTTC,CSVERGTSGSKYNEQFF
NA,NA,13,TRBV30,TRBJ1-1,TGTGCCTGGAGTGAAAACATGAACACTGAAGCTTTCTTT,CAWSENMNTEAFF
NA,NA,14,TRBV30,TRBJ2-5,TGTGCCTGGAGTATGGGACGGGGACTGGAGACCCAGTACTTC,CAWSMGRGLETQYF
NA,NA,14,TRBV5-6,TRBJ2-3,TGTGCCAGCAGCTCTGCAGTAGTCACAGATACGCAGTATTTT,CASSSAVVTDTQYF
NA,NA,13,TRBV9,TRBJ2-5,TGTGCCAGCACCGCGGCCGGGGGCCAGACCCAGTACTTC,CASTAAGGQTQYF
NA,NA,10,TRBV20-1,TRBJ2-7,TGCAGTGCTAAGACGGACGAGCAGTACTTC,CSAKTDEQYF
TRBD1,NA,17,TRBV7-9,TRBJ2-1,TGTGCCAGCACCATATGGACCGGGACAGGGAAAGACAATGAGCAGTTCTTC,CASTIWTGTGKDNEQFF
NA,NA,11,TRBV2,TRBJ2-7,TGTGCCAGCGGGGGGAGCTACGAGCAGTACTTC,CASGGSYEQYF
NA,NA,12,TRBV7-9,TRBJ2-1,TGTGCCAGCAGCTTAGAATGGGGTGAGCAGTTCTTC,CASSLEWGEQFF
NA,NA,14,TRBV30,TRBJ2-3,TGTGCCTGGAGTGGAGGGGGAGACATCGATACGCAGTATTTT,CAWSGGGDIDTQYF
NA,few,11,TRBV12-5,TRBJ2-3,TGTGCTAGTGGTGGGACAGATACGCAGTATTTT,CASGGTDTQYF
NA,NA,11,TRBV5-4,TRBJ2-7,TGTGCCAGCAGTTCGACGGGCGAGCAGTACTTC,CASSSTGEQYF
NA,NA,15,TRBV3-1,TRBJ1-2,TGTGCCAGCAGCCCGACAGCCCTCAAGGACTATGGCTACACCTTC,CASSPTALKDYGYTF
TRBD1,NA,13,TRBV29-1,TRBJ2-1,TGCAGCGTGGGGACAGGGGCGCTTAGTGAGCAGTTCTTC,CSVGTGALSEQFF
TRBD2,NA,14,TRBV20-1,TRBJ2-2,TGCAGTGCTATCCTAGCGGGGAACACCGGGGAGCTGTTTTTT,CSAILAGNTGELFF
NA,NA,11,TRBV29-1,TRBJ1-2,TGCAGCGTGGTCGAAGGATACGGCTACACCTTC,CSVVEGYGYTF
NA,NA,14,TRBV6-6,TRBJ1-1,TGTGCCAGCAGACCCGGGGGCGCTGGGACTGAAGCTTTCTTT,CASRPGGAGTEAFF